The entry that follows covers one TCR beta chain sequence. Antigen specificity is unknown. This entry belongs to a study of T-cell reconstitution after alpha-beta-depleted transplantation in children. Study-wide results and limits: The origin of high day-60 TCRbeta diversity in some patients lay in surviving recipient T cells and thymic progenitors. A year had passed since transplant, and T-cell counts and diversity by then came mostly from newly produced T cells. Expanded graft clones numbering several hundred reportedly gave rise to alpha-beta T cells about two months after transplant.

Molecular barcoding with unique molecular identifiers was used for the TCRbeta library. From the PCR reads, TCRdb called clonotypes with MiXCR, one entry per CDR3 protein. The table records tens of thousands of distinct CDR3 sequences, around 9% of them present only once. There are 15 residues in the CDR3. Trimming at V came to 6 bases and at J to 5 bases, leaving 8 bases not matched to a gene. CDR1 and CDR2 from the germline V gene are MNHEY and SVGEGT. The receptor's source is a male patient aged 2 to 9 who had a stem cell transplant for chronic granulomatous disease, so the T cells may come from the graft donor. Source: PBMCs, mostly from graft donor cells, taken 60 days after TCRalphabeta/CD19-depleted stem cell transplant. The chain has TRBV6-2 or TRBV6-3 and TRBJ2-5, with 11 bases that match TRBD1. Here the CDR3 DNA reads TGTGCCAGCAGGCGCCCGGACAGGGGGCTGGAGACCCAGTACTTC. The encoded protein is CASRRPDRGLETQYF.